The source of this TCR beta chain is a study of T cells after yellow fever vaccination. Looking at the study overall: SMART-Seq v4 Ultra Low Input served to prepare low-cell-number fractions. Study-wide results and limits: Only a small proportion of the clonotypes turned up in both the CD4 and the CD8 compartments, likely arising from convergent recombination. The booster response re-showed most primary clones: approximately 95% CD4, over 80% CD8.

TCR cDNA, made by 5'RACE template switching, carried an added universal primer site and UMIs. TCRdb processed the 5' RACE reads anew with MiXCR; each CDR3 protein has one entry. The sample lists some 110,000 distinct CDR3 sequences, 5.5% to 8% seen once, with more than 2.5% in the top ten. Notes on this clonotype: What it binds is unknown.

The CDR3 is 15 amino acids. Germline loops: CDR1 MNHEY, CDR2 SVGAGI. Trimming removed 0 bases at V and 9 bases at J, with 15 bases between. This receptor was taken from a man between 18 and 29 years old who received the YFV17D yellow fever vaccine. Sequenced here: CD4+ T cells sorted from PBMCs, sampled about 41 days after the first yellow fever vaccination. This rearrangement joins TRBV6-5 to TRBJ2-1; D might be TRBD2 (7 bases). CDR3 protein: CASSYSWEGGFEQFF. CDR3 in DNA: TGTGCCAGCAGTTACTCATGGGAGGGGGGATTTGAGCAGTTCTTC.